This T cell receptor beta chain stems from a study of preoperative IRX-2 immunotherapy in early breast cancer. CDR3 size: 12 residues. V shed 4 bases and J shed 7 bases, with 8 bases lying between them. Germline assignment: CDR1 MNHGY and CDR2 SAAAGT. The treatment is: preoperative locoregional IRX-2 cytokine immunotherapy. The data were produced by immunoSEQ multiplex PCR, yet TCRdb's version contains in-frame clones alone and is incomplete. Of 34,000 or so clones in the sample, 80% to 85% were seen once. This TCR was recovered from a human donor with breast cancer. This material consisted of lymph node tissue, taken from a patient treated with IRX-2 immunotherapy. The chain is built from TRBV6-8 and TRBJ1-3; no firm D call. The CDR3: CASSLQGNTIYF. In nucleotides, the CDR3 is TGTGCCAGCAGTTTGCAAGGGAACACCATATATTTT.